This TCR beta chain was observed in a study of CD8 T cells in Susac syndrome. Germline V lookup: CDR1 SQVTM, CDR2 ANQGSEA. The length of the CDR3 is 15 residues. Random-hexamer reverse transcription was applied to about 0.5 to 1 ug RNA. TCRdb independently ran MiXCR on the immunoSEQ multiplex PCR reads; one entry per CDR3 protein. The sample carries under 300,000 distinct CDR3 sequences, around 96% recorded once. Sequenced input: CD4+ T cells from PBMCs. This TCR was recovered from a human donor with Susac syndrome. The V gene is TRBV29-1, the J gene TRBJ2-1; unclear D gene. DNA of the CDR3: TGCAACGAAAAGGCAACCACCATGCCCTACAATGAGCAGTTCTTC. Protein sequence: CNEKATTMPYNEQFF.